The rows below give T cell receptor beta chains drawn from one sample of a study of blood T cells in healthy people across ages. TCRdb fed the 5' RACE reads into MiXCR, producing one record per CDR3 protein. In the table there are over 1,500,000 distinct CDR3 sequences, about two fifths of which are singletons. The sequencing sample was made of blood. These receptors were obtained from a human donor in good health. Each CDR3 is given without its conserved first and last residue.

cdr3_aa,v_call,j_call
ASSQDHLQPQH,TRBV11-1,TRBJ1-5
ASSPAGGTMTYGYT,TRBV18,TRBJ1-2
ASSLVLQGDYNEQF,TRBV11-2,TRBJ2-1
ASSYGQGLNTEAF,TRBV5-1,TRBJ1-1
ASRQDPTSSGANVLT,TRBV4-3,TRBJ2-6
ASSQERENTEAF,TRBV4-3,TRBJ1-1
SVDSGKVGDYGYT,TRBV29-1,TRBJ1-2
ASSLNSPNTGAF,TRBV5-1,TRBJ1-1
ATSIPRGPNYGYT,TRBV15,TRBJ1-2
AWTEGRGYT,TRBV30,TRBJ1-2